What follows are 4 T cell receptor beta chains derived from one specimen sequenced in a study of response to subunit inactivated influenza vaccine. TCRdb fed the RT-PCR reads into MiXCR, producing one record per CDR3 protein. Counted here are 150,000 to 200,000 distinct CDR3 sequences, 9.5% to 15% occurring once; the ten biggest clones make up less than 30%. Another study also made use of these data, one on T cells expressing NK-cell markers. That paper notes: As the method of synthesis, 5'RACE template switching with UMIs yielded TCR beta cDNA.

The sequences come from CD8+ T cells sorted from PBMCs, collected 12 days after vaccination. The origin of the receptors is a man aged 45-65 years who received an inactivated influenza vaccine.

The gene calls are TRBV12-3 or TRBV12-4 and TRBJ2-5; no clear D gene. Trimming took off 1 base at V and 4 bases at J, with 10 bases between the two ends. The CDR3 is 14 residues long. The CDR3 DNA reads TGTGCCAGCAGTTTAGGGGTGATAGGAGAGACCCAGTACTTC. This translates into CASSLGVIGETQYF.

CDR3 region: CASSQEPGGFTDTQYF. The CDR3 DNA reads TGTGCCAGCAGTCAAGAACCGGGGGGTTTCACAGATACGCAGTATTTT. The chain joins TRBV5-6 to TRBJ2-3, with 7 bases matching TRBD2. The junction had 11 bases not matched to a gene; V was cut back by 5 bases and J by 2 bases. The CDR3 is 16 residues long. The germline CDR1 and CDR2 sequences are SGHDT and YYEEEE.

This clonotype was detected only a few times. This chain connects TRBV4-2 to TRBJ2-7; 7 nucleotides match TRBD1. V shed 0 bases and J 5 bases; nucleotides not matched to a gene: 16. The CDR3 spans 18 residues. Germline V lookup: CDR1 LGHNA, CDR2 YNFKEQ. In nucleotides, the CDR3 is TGTGCCAGCAGCCAAGATTATCGGACAGGATTGAATGATAACGAGCAGTACTTC. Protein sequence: CASSQDYRTGLNDNEQYF.

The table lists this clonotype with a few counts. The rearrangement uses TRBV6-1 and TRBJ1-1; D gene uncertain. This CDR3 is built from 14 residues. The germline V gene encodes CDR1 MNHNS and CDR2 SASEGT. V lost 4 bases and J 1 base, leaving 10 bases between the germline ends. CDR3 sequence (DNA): TGTGCCAGCAGTGTTCTGTCCACGAACACTGAAGCTTTCTTT. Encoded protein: CASSVLSTNTEAFF.